Following are 27 T cell receptor beta chains from one sample sequenced in a study of blood T cell repertoires in COVID-19. Assay used: immunoSEQ multiplex PCR; TCRdb lists only in-frame clones, some missing. The sample holds roughly 150,000 clones, just over 90% seen once. The sample consisted of peripheral blood. These receptor sequences come from a woman in her sixties with COVID-19, enrolled during active disease.

This clone has a single count. V and J are TRBV5-1 and TRBJ1-1, with TRBD1 matching over 8 bases. CDR3 length: 13 amino acids. Germline V gene sequence: CDR1 SGHRS, CDR2 YFSETQ. J was trimmed by 4 bases and V by 4 bases; bases with no gene match: 3. The CDR3 loop reads CASSGTGGTEAFF. The DNA for the CDR3 is TGCGCCAGCAGCGGAACAGGGGGCACTGAAGCTTTCTTT.

J is TRBJ2-6 and V is TRBV7-3; TRBD1 matches at 8 bases. The V gene's germline CDR1 is SGHTA and CDR2 FQGTGA. The CDR3 sequence is 16 residues long. Losses at the gene ends were 4 bases for V and 0 bases for J; bases not matched to a gene: 2. CDR3 in amino acids: CASSSGQGSGANVLTF. CDR3 nucleotide sequence: TGTGCCAGCAGCTCAGGACAGGGCTCTGGGGCCAACGTCCTGACTTTC.

The rearrangement links TRBV5-6 to TRBJ2-1; 11 bases align to TRBD2. This CDR3 contains 14 residues. The V gene's germline CDR1 is SGHDT and CDR2 YYEEEE. Trimming took 2 bases from V and 9 from J; bases not matched to a gene: 4. The CDR3 here is CASSFSGGAGEQFF. The CDR3 region has the DNA TGTGCCAGCAGCTTTAGCGGGGGGGCGGGTGAGCAGTTCTTC.

The gene calls are TRBV19 and TRBJ1-5; maybe TRBD1 (5 bases). Germline assignment: CDR1 LNHDA and CDR2 SQIVND (reference sequence). CDR3 length: 15 amino acids. With 7 bases removed from V and 4 bases from J, the gap between germline ends came to 17 bases. The CDR3 spells CASIPGRGGNQPQHF. The CDR3 DNA reads as TGTGCCAGTATCCCCGGGCGTGGGGGGAATCAGCCCCAGCATTTT.

The J gene is TRBJ1-1, the V gene TRBV5-6; 8 nucleotides line up with TRBD1. Germline CDR1 and CDR2: SGHDT and YYEEEE. CDR3 length: 14 residues. The V segment lost 3 bases and the J segment 4 bases; nucleotides outside the gene matches: 5. CDR3 coding DNA: TGTGCCAGCAGCTATGCAGGGGGCTTCACTGAAGCTTTCTTT. Its protein product is CASSYAGGFTEAFF.

The CDR3 region is CASSHQAKQETQYF. The CDR3 DNA reads TGTGCCAGCTCACACCAGGCTAAACAAGAGACCCAGTACTTC. This chain connects TRBV18 to TRBJ2-5, with D hard to call. Germline V gives CDR1 KGHSH, CDR2 LQKENI. V lost 4 bases and J lost 2, with 11 bases in between. There are 14 residues in the CDR3. The whole variable domain, remainder taken from reference TRBV18 and TRBJ2-5, is NAGVMQNPRHLVRRRGQEARLRCSPMKGHSHVYWYRQLPEEGLKFMVYLQKENIIDESGMPKERFSAEFPKEGPSILRIQQVVRGDSAAYFCASSHQAKQETQYFGPGTRLLVL.

The chain has TRBV6-5 and TRBJ2-7; maybe TRBD1 (6 bases). The CDR3 covers 13 residues. Trimming removed 6 bases from V and 3 bases from J, with 12 bases in between. Germline assignment: CDR1 MNHEY and CDR2 SVGAGI. CDR3: CASSRGQNYEQYF. The CDR3 DNA reads as TGTGCCAGCAGCCGTGGACAGAACTACGAGCAGTACTTC.

This rearrangement joins TRBV7-9 to TRBJ2-2; D is uncertain. The V gene's germline CDR1 is SEHNR and CDR2 FQNEAQ (reference sequence). V was cut by 3 bases and J by 4 bases, with 6 bases left in between. CDR3 length: 13 residues. The CDR3 loop reads CASSLLGTGELFF. In DNA form, the CDR3 reads TGTGCCAGCAGCTTGCTAGGCACCGGGGAGCTGTTTTTT.

The chain uses TRBV18 and TRBJ1-2, with D perhaps matching TRBD1 (6 bases). CDR1 and CDR2 (germline): KGHSH, LQKENI. V lost 6 bases to trimming and J lost 0 bases, with 14 bases between them. The CDR3 consists of 15 residues. The CDR3 is CASSLSRGSNYGYTF. For the CDR3, the DNA is TGTGCCAGCTCCCTATCCAGGGGTTCTAACTATGGCTACACCTTC.

The gene calls are TRBV7-2 and TRBJ1-1; 10 bases align to TRBD1. The CDR3 runs to 15 residues. Germline assignment: CDR1 SGHTA and CDR2 FQGNSA. The V and J ends lost 4 bases and 5 bases, in that order; junction bases with no gene match: 7. The CDR3 reads CASSYGQGGRTEAFF. The CDR3, as DNA: TGTGCCAGCAGCTATGGACAGGGGGGGAGAACTGAAGCTTTCTTT.

V usage is TRBV6-6 and J usage is TRBJ1-5; TRBD1 is a possible D gene (5 bases). In germline, CDR1 is MNHNY, CDR2 SVGAGI (reference sequence). V lost 6 bases and J lost 0, with 15 bases in between. The CDR3 length is 16 residues. The CDR3 region has the DNA TGTGCCAGCAGAAAAGACAGTTCCCATAGCAATCAGCCCCAGCATTTT. Translated: CASRKDSSHSNQPQHF.

The chain links TRBV4-2 to TRBJ1-3, with 8 bases matching TRBD1. The CDR3 extends over 17 amino acids. Germline CDR1 reads LGHNA; CDR2 reads YNFKEQ. Trimming took 0 bases from V and 4 from J; bases not matched to a gene: 8. CDR3 amino acids: CASSQESTRTGGNTIYF. For the CDR3, the DNA is TGTGCCAGCAGCCAAGAGTCTACCAGGACAGGGGGAAACACCATATATTTT.

The chain carries TRBV2 and TRBJ1-1; no definite D call. Germline-derived CDR1 and CDR2 are SNHLY and FYNNEI. This CDR3 spans 13 amino acids. V was clipped by 7 bases and J by 6 bases, with 15 bases between them. CDR3 nucleotide sequence: TGTGCCAGCAACCCCGGGAGCGCCCCTGAAGCTTTCTTT. Its translation: CASNPGSAPEAFF.

The chain is built from TRBV6-6 and TRBJ1-1; 9 bases agree with TRBD1. V gave up 6 bases and J gave up 7 bases; unmatched junction bases: 9. From germline, CDR1 is MNHNY and CDR2 SVGAGI (reference sequence). This CDR3 comprises 14 residues. The DNA of the CDR3 is TGTGCCAGCAGGGACAGGGGTCAGGTGGGTGAAGCTTTCTTT. Protein: CASRDRGQVGEAFF.

The V and J genes are TRBV18 and TRBJ2-7; the D gene is possibly TRBD1 (6 bases). Germline loops: CDR1 KGHSH, CDR2 LQKENI. Trimming removed 1 base at V and 0 bases at J, with 7 bases between. This CDR3 contains 14 residues. The CDR3 is CASSPRGHSYEQYF. As DNA, the CDR3 is TGTGCCAGCTCACCACGGGGGCACTCCTACGAGCAGTACTTC.

The chain is built from TRBV9 and TRBJ1-1, with a possible D match to TRBD1 (6 bases). The germline gives CDR1 SGDLS, CDR2 YYNGEE. Trimming stripped 0 bases from V and 6 bases from J, with 18 bases between. This CDR3 contains 16 residues. The chain's CDR3 is CASSVEVGGGNAEAFF. Here the CDR3 DNA reads TGTGCCAGCAGCGTAGAGGTGGGTGGGGGCAACGCTGAAGCTTTCTTT.

The chain links TRBV2 to TRBJ2-7, with D possibly matching TRBD1 (5 bases). Trimming removed 8 bases at V and 6 bases at J, with 11 bases between. CDR1 is SNHLY and CDR2 is FYNNEI in the germline V gene. This CDR3 is 11 amino acids long. CDR3: CASSQGAEQYF. CDR3 nucleotides: TGTGCCAGCTCCCAGGGTGCCGAGCAGTACTTC.

The V call is TRBV7-2, the J call TRBJ1-5; D gene unclear. CDR1 and CDR2 from the germline V gene are SGHTA and FQGNSA. The CDR3 has 13 residues. With 4 bases removed from V and 4 bases from J, the gap between germline ends came to 8 bases. CDR3 protein: CASSSVRNQPQHF. The DNA for the CDR3 is TGTGCCAGCAGCTCCGTCCGTAATCAGCCCCAGCATTTT. Using reference TRBV7-2 and TRBJ1-5 for the parts outside the CDR3, the full variable domain is GAGVSQSPSNKVTEKGKDVELRCDPISGHTALYWYRQSLGQGLEFLIYFQGNSAPDKSGLPSDRFSAERTGGSVSTLTIQRTQQEDSAVYLCASSSVRNQPQHFGDGTRLSIL.

This chain uses TRBV5-1 with TRBJ1-2, with 8 bases lining up with TRBD1. CDR1 and CDR2 from the germline V gene are SGHRS and YFSETQ. J was trimmed by 8 bases and V by 5 bases; bases with no gene match: 11. The CDR3 has 14 residues. The CDR3 coding sequence is TGCGCCAGCAGTTTTGACAGGGGATCGTTCGGCTACACCTTC. This gives the protein CASSFDRGSFGYTF.

This chain joins TRBV7-2 and TRBJ1-2; perhaps TRBD1 as D (6 bases). Germline V gene data show CDR1 as SGHTA and CDR2 as FQGNSA. CDR3 size: 15 residues. Trimming removed 0 bases from V and 0 bases from J, with 8 bases in between. The CDR3 DNA is TGTGCCAGCAGCTTAGCAAAGGGGGCTAACTATGGCTACACCTTC. Its translation: CASSLAKGANYGYTF.

The V call is TRBV5-5, the J call TRBJ2-1; D is uncertain. Trimming removed 4 bases from V and 4 bases from J, with 15 bases in between. The CDR3 has 15 residues. Germline V lookup: CDR1 SGHKS, CDR2 YYEKEE (reference sequence). The CDR3 DNA follows: TGTGCCAGCAGCCCAATAAAGAGCCAATACAATGAGCAGTTCTTC. Amino acids: CASSPIKSQYNEQFF. Full variable domain (rest looked up from reference TRBV5-5 and TRBJ2-1): DAGVTQSPTHLIKTRGQQVTLRCSPISGHKSVSWYQQVLGQGPQFIFQYYEKEERGRGNFPDRFSARQFPNYSSELNVNALLLGDSALYLCASSPIKSQYNEQFFGPGTRLTVL.

The chain combines TRBV6-1 with TRBJ1-6; 7 nucleotides match TRBD1. The CDR3 spans 15 residues. The V gene's germline CDR1 is MNHNS and CDR2 SASEGT. V gave up 0 bases and J gave up 10 bases; unmatched junction bases: 6. This CDR3 reads CASSEARTGNSPLHF. In DNA, the CDR3 is TGTGCCAGCAGTGAAGCGAGGACAGGCAACTCACCCCTCCACTTT.

This chain connects TRBV9 to TRBJ1-6; D is possibly TRBD1 (5 bases). This CDR3 contains 14 residues. Between the trimmed V and J ends, which lost 3 bases and 9 bases, there was a span of 13 bases. Looked up from germline, CDR1 is SGDLS and CDR2 is YYNGEE. CDR3 in amino acids: CASSGAGGGSPLHF. DNA for the CDR3: TGTGCCAGCAGCGGGGCCGGGGGGGGTTCACCCCTCCACTTT. Full variable domain (remainder filled in from reference TRBV9 and TRBJ1-6): DSGVTQTPKHLITATGQRVTLRCSPRSGDLSVYWYQQSLDQGLQFLIQYYNGEERAKGNILERFSAQQFPDLHSELNLSSLELGDSALYFCASSGAGGGSPLHFGNGTRLTVT.

In regard to this clone: Other DNA sequences in the sample encode the same CDR3. The V call is TRBV18, the J call TRBJ1-1, with a tentative D call TRBD1 (6 bases). Germline CDR1 reads KGHSH; CDR2 reads LQKENI. The CDR3 length is 14 residues. Trimming left V 4 bases short and J 4 bases short, with 13 bases between. The chain's CDR3 is CASSREGEGTEAFF. The DNA for the CDR3 is TGTGCCAGCTCACGTGAGGGGGAAGGCACTGAAGCTTTCTTT.

This clone appeared once. The rearrangement uses TRBV27 and TRBJ2-5; 14 bases are shared with TRBD2. The V segment lost 5 bases and the J segment 10 bases; nucleotides outside the gene matches: 9. This CDR3 has 15 amino acids. Germline CDR1 reads MNHEY; CDR2 reads SMNVEV (reference sequence). The CDR3: CASSPRTSGGLGQYF. The CDR3 coding sequence is TGTGCCAGCAGTCCTCGGACTAGCGGGGGGCTGGGCCAGTACTTC.

The V call is TRBV21-1, the J call TRBJ2-7; the table names TRBD1, a call not compared with the DNA. TRBV21-1 is shown as a pseudogene. The CDR3 totals 15 residues. The CDR3 protein is CASSILGTDSYEQYF. The DNA for the CDR3 is TGTGCCAGCAGCATCCTAGGGACAGACTCCTACGAGCAGTACTTC.

DNA of the CDR3: TGTGCCTGGAGTTCCGCCAGAGCGCGCGGTAGCAATCAGCCCCAGCATTTT. Translation: CAWSSARARGSNQPQHF. The chain joins TRBV30 to TRBJ1-5, with unresolved D. CDR1 is GTSNPN and CDR2 is SVGIG in the germline V gene (reference sequence). The CDR3 loop spans 17 amino acids. V lost 2 bases and J lost 0, with 17 bases in between.